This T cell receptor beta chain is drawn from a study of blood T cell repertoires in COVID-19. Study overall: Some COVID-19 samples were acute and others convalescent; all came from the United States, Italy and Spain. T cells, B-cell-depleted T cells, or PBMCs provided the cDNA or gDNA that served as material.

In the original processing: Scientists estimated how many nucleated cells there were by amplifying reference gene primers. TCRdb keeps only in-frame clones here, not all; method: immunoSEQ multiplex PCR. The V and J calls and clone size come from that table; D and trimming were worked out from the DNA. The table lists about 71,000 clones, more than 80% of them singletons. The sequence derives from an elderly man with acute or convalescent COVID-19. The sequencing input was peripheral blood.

The CDR3 DNA is TGTGCCAGCAGTAAGGGACAACCCCCTAACGAGCAGTACTTC. It codes for CASSKGQPPNEQYF. The chain combines TRBV6-2 or TRBV6-3 with TRBJ2-7; D perhaps matches TRBD1 (6 bases). Per the germline V gene, CDR1 is MNHEY and CDR2 is SVGEGT. Deletions cut 5 bases from V and 5 bases from J, with 16 bases between. This CDR3 has 14 residues.